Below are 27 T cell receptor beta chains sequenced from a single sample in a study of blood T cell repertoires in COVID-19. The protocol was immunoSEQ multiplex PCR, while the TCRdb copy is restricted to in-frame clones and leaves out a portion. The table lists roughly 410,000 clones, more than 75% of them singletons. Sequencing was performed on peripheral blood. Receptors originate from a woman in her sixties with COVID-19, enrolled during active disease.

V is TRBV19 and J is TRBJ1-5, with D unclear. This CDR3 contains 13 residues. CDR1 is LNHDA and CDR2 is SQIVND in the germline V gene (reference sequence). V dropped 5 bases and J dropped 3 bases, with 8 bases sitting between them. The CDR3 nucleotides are TGTGCCAGTAGTGACACCTACAATCAGCCCCAGCATTTT. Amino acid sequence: CASSDTYNQPQHF.

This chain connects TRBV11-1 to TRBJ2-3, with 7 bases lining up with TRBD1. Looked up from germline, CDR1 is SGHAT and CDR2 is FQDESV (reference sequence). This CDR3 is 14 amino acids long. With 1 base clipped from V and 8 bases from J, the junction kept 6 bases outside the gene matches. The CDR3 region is CASSLDRGHITQYF. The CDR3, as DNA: TGTGCCAGCAGCTTAGACAGGGGTCACATTACGCAGTATTTT.

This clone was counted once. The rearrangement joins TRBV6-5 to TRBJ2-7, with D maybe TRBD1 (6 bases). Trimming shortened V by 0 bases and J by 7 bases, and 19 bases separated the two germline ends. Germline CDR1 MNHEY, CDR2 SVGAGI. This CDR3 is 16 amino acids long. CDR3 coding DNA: TGTGCCAGCAGTTACTCTGGCAGGGGCTTTTTAGGGGAGCAGTACTTC. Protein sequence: CASSYSGRGFLGEQYF.

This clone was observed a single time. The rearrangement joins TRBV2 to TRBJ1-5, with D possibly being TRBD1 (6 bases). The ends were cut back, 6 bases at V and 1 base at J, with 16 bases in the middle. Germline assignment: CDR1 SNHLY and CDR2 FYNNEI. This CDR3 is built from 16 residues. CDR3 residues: CASSLRDTFSNQPQHF. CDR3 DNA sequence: TGTGCCAGCAGCCTTAGGGACACCTTCAGCAATCAGCCCCAGCATTTT.

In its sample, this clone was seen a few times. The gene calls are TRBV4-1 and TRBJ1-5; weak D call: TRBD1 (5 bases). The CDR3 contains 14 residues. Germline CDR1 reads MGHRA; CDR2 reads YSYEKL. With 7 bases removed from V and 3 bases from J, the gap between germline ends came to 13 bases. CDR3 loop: CASKGTRDNQPQHF. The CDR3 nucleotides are TGCGCCAGCAAAGGGACTCGGGACAATCAGCCCCAGCATTTT.

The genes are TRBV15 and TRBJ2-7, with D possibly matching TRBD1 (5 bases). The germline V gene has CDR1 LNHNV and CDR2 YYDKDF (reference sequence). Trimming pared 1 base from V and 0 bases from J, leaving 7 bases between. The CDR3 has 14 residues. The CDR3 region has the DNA TGTGCCACCAGCAGAGGGGGCAACTCCTACGAGCAGTACTTC. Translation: CATSRGGNSYEQYF. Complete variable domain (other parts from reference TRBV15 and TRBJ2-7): DAMVIQNPRYQVTQFGKPVTLSCSQTLNHNVMYWYQQKSSQAPKLLFHYYDKDFNNEADTPDNFQSRRPNTSFCFLDIRSPGLGDTAMYLCATSRGGNSYEQYFGPGTRLTVT.

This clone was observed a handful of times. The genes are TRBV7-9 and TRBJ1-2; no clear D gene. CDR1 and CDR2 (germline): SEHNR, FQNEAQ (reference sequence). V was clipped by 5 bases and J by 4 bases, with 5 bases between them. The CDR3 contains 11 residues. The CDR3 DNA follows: TGTGCCAGCAGCCAGTCCTATGGCTACACCTTC. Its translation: CASSQSYGYTF.

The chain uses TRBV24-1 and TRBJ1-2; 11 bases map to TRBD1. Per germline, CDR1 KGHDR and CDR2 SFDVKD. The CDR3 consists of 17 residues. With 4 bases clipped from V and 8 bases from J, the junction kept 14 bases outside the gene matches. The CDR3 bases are TGTGCCACCAGTGAAGGGGACAGGGGGATCCTCTATGAAGGCTACACCTTC. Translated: CATSEGDRGILYEGYTF.

CDR3 sequence: CASSYRRANYGYTF. CDR3 nucleotide sequence: TGTGCCAGCAGCTACAGGAGAGCTAACTATGGCTACACCTTC. The V call is TRBV27, the J call TRBJ1-2, with TRBD1 as a possible D gene (5 bases). The V gene's germline CDR1 is MNHEY and CDR2 SMNVEV (reference sequence). This CDR3 spans 14 amino acids. Trimming took off 6 bases at V and 0 bases at J, with 11 bases between the two ends.

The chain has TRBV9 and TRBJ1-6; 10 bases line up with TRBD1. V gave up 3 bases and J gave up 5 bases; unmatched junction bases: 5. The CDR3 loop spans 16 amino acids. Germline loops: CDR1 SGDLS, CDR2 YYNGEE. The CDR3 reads CASSARQGANNSPLHF. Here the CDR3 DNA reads TGTGCCAGCAGCGCCCGACAGGGGGCTAATAATTCACCCCTCCACTTT.

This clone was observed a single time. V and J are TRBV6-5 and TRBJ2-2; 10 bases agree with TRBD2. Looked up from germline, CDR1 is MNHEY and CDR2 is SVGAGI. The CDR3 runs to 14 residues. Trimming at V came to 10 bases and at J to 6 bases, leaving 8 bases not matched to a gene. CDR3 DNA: TGTGCCACTATAGCGGGGGGCCTCCCCGGGGAGCTGTTTTTT. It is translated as CATIAGGLPGELFF.

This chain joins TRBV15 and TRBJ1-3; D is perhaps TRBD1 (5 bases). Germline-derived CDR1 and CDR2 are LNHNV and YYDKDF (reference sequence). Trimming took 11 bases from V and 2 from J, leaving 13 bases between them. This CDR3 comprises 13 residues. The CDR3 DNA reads TGTGCCTCCCGAGACAGACCTGGAAACACCATATATTTT. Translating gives CASRDRPGNTIYF.

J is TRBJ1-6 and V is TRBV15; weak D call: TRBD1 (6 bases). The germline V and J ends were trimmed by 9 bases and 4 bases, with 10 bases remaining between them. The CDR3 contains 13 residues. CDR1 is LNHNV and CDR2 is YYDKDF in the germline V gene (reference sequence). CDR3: CATTDSYNSPLHF. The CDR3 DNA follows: TGTGCCACGACGGACAGTTATAATTCACCCCTCCACTTT.

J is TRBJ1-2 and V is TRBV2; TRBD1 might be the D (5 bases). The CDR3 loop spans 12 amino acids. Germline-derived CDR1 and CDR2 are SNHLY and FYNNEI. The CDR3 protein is CARQGFYYGYTF. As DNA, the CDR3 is TGTGCTAGGCAGGGATTTTACTATGGCTACACCTTC.

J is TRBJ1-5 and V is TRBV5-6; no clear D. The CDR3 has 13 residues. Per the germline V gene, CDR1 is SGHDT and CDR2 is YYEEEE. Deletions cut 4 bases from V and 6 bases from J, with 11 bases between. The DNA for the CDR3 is TGTGCCAGCAGCCTAATAGGCGGTCAGCCCCAGCATTTT. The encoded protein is CASSLIGGQPQHF.

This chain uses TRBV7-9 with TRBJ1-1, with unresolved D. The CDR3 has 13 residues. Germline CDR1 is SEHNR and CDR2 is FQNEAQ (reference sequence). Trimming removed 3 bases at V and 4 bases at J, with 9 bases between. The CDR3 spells CASSFREATEAFF. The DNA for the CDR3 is TGTGCCAGCAGCTTTAGAGAGGCCACTGAAGCTTTCTTT.

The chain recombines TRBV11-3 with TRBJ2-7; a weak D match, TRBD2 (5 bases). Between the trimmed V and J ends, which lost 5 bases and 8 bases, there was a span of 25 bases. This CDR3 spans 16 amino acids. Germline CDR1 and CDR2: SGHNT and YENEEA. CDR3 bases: TGTGCCAGCAGCCCCTCCTTCGGTGGTGGCGCGGGCCAGCAGTACTTC. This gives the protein CASSPSFGGGAGQQYF. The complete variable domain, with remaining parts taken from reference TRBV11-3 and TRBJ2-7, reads EAGVVQSPRYKIIEKKQPVAFWCNPISGHNTLYWYLQNLGQGPELLIRYENEEAVDDSQLPKDRFSAERLKGVDSTLKIQPAELGDSAVYLCASSPSFGGGAGQQYFGPGTRLTVT.

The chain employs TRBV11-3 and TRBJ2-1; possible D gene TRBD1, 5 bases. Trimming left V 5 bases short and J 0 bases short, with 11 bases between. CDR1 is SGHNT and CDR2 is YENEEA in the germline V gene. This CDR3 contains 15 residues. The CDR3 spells CASSPGLSSYNEQFF. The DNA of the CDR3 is TGTGCCAGCAGCCCAGGGTTGAGCTCCTACAATGAGCAGTTCTTC.

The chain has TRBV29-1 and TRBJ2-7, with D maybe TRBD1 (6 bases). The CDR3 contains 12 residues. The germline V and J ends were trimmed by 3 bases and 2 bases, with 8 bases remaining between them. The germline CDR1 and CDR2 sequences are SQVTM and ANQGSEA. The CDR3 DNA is TGCAGCGTTGACACAGGGACCTACGAGCAGTACTTC. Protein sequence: CSVDTGTYEQYF.

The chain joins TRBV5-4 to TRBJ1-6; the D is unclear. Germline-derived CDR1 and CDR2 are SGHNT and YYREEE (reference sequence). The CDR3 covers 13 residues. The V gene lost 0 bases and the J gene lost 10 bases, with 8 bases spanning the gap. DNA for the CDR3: TGTGCCAGCAGCTTGGCAGGAGGATCACCCCTCCACTTT. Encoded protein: CASSLAGGSPLHF.

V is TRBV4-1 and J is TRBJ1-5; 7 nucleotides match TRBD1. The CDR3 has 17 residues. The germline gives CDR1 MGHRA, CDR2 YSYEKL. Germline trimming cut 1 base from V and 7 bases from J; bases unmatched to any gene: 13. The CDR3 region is CASSQGGGQGVRQPQHF. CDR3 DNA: TGCGCCAGCAGCCAAGGCGGGGGGCAGGGGGTTCGGCAGCCCCAGCATTTT.

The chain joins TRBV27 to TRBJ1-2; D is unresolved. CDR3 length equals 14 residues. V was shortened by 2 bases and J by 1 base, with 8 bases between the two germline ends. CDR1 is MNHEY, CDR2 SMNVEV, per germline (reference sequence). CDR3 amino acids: CASSLRGVNYGYTF. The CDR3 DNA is TGTGCCAGCAGTTTACGCGGGGTTAACTATGGCTACACCTTC.

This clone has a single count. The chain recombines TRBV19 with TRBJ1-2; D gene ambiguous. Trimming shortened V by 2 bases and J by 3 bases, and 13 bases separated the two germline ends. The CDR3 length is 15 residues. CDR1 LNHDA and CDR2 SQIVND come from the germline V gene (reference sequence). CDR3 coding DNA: TGTGCCAGTAGTATACGAGTGCTGAAAGACTATGGCTACACCTTC. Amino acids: CASSIRVLKDYGYTF.

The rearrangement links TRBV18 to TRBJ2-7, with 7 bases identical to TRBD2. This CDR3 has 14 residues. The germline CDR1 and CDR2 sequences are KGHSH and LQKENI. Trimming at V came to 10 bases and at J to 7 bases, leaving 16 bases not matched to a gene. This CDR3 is CATGKGGGPREQYF. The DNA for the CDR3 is TGTGCCACCGGGAAGGGCGGGGGACCTCGGGAGCAGTACTTC.

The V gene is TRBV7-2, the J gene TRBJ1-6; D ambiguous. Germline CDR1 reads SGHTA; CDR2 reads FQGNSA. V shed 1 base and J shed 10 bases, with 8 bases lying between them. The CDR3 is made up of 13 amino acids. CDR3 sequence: CASSLEPRSPLHF. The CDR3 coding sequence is TGTGCCAGCAGCTTAGAGCCTCGGTCACCCCTCCACTTT.

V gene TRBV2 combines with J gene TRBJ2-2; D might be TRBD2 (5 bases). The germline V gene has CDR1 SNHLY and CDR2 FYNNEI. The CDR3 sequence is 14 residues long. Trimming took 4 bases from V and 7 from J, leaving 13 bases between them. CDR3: CASSADGAGGELFF. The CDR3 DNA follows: TGTGCCAGCAGTGCGGACGGTGCGGGCGGGGAGCTGTTTTTT.

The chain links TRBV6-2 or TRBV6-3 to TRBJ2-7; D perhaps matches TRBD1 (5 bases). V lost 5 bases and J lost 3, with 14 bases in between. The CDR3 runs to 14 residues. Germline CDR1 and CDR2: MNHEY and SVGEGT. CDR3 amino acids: CASSRGTLSYEQYF. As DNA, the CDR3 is TGTGCCAGCAGTAGGGGAACTTTAAGCTACGAGCAGTACTTC.